This record concerns one T cell receptor beta chain sequence. The CDR3 sequence is 15 residues long. These data belong to a study of blood T cell repertoires in COVID-19. About the research overall: The United States, Italy and Spain were the sources of the acute and convalescent COVID-19 samples. Nucleic acid was either cDNA or gDNA, and it came from T cells, B-cell-depleted T cells, or PBMCs.

Clones were sequenced by immunoSEQ multiplex PCR, and TCRdb holds only the in-frame ones, with some missing. In the table there are fewer than 350,000 clones, about 89% of which are singletons. Participants came from 24 US areas, aged about 18 to 89 years. Two negative PCRs, clearance, or symptom resolution characterized the recovered Cohort 3 donors. The TCR sequence derives from a man in his fifties or sixties who had recovered from COVID-19. The material sequenced was PBMCs or T cells enriched from blood (not recorded which). The genes are TRBV12-2 and TRBJ2-7; the listed D gene, TRBD2, was not tested against the DNA. TRBV12-2 is a pseudogene segment. This CDR3 is CASRTDGTSGYEQYF. As DNA, the CDR3 is TGTGCAAGTCGCACCGACGGGACTAGCGGCTACGAGCAGTACTTC.